The T cell receptor (beta chain) described here comes from a study of cytotoxic CD8 clonotypes in ibrutinib-treated CLL. Overall study: Specimens for response were gathered following a median approximately 11 months of therapy, spanning 6 to 36. Findings and limits, study-wide: Whereas clonality rose at ibrutinib response, it declined toward baseline at progression.

TCRdb's table, derived via immunoSEQ multiplex PCR, lists solely in-frame clones and lacks some. The table lists some 120,000 clones, approximately 80% of them singletons, with 3% to 4% in the top ten. As concerns this clone: Its cognate antigen is unknown.

Trimming cost V 5 bases and J 5 bases, with 19 bases left between them. This CDR3 has 15 amino acids. Per the germline V gene, CDR1 is SGHTA and CDR2 is FQGNSA. The receptor was derived from a human donor with chronic lymphocytic leukemia. V gene TRBV7-2 combines with J gene TRBJ2-7; D not certain. Sequences were derived from PBMCs, sampled after 24 months of ibrutinib treatment. CDR3 sequence (DNA): TGTGCCAGCAGCGCGGTACAGAATCGATTTGACGAGCAGTACTTC. Protein sequence: CASSAVQNRFDEQYF.